This T cell receptor beta chain appears in the sequencing data of a study of Ad26.COV2.S vaccination and SARS-CoV-2 variants. Points from the study as a whole: Responses of T cells in total may have been underestimated by the TCR breadth and depth analyses. Those who received the vaccine showed greater spike-specific TCR breadth than those given placebo. The study found similar non-spike TCR breadth in vaccine and placebo recipients. Responses of spike-specific T cells (both CD8+ and CD4+) reportedly showed substantial breadth after vaccination.

Some clones are missing from TCRdb's copy, which holds only in-frame ones; the method was immunoSEQ multiplex PCR. The sample has over 85,000 clones; roughly 84% are singletons. Worth noting for this clone: Its antigen remains unidentified.

The sequences come from peripheral blood, collected after recovery from COVID-19. This clonotype was sampled from a human donor who had recovered from COVID-19.

DNA of the CDR3: TGTGCCAGCAGGACGGGTTGGAACACCGGGGAGCTGTTTTTT. It translates to CASRTGWNTGELFF. This chain joins TRBV2 and TRBJ2-2; D uncertain. CDR3 length: 14 amino acids. The V and J ends lost 6 bases and 1 base respectively, with 9 bases between them. CDR1 and CDR2 (germline): SNHLY, FYNNEI.